This T cell receptor (beta chain) comes out of a study of blood T cell repertoires in COVID-19. Sequencing was performed with immunoSEQ multiplex PCR; in TCRdb, only in-frame clones are kept and a portion is missing. The sample lists some 47,000 clones; 89% were seen once. Deletions cut 4 bases from V and 5 bases from J, with 17 bases between. The germline CDR1 and CDR2 sequences are SGHTA and FQGNSA. CDR3 length: 15 residues. The rearrangement links TRBV7-2 to TRBJ1-1; D possibly corresponds to TRBD1 (6 bases). The sequencing input was peripheral blood. The TCR comes from a man in his sixties with active COVID-19. The CDR3 nucleotides are TGTGCCAGCAGCTGGCAGTGGGGGCGCGGGACTGAAGCTTTCTTT. This translates into CASSWQWGRGTEAFF.